The rows below give T cell receptor beta chains drawn from one sample of a study of T cell repertoires in cytomegalovirus infection. Using its own MiXCR run on the reads, TCRdb lists one record per CDR3 protein. The table has approximately 260,000 distinct CDR3 sequences, approximately 17% seen once; the top ten hold less than 60%. The sample comprised CD8+ T cells from PBMCs. The receptors derive from a human donor in good health (CMV status not recorded). Some clones in this sample may be carry-over from other donors' samples. Both conserved end residues are part of each CDR3. The order of the fields is clone size, D gene, V gene, J gene, CDR3 protein, CDR3 DNA. A D gene is named only where the DNA matches it firmly. A row's size may be missing; if present it is once, few, many or a size class.

NA,NA,TRBV28,TRBJ2-3,CASSYLEPGTDTQYF,TGTGCCAGCAGTTACTTGGAGCCCGGCACAGATACGCAGTATTTT
NA,NA,TRBV19,TRBJ1-1,CASSIVPGSNTEAFF,TGTGCCAGTAGTATAGTTCCGGGGTCGAACACTGAAGCTTTCTTT
NA,NA,TRBV29-1,TRBJ2-6,CSAYGGWGANVLTF,TGCAGCGCCTACGGGGGATGGGGGGCCAACGTCCTGACTTTC
few,NA,TRBV24-1,TRBJ1-3,CATSETGTAGNTIYF,TGTGCCACCAGTGAAACCGGGACGGCGGGAAACACCATATATTTT
NA,NA,TRBV7-6,TRBJ2-1,CASSPQRTIDEQFF,TGTGCCAGCAGCCCACAGCGGACTATTGATGAGCAGTTCTTC
few,TRBD1,TRBV6-2/TRBV6-3,TRBJ1-2,CASSSFPGTGLLGYTF,TGTGCCAGCAGTTCCTTTCCCGGGACAGGGCTGCTTGGCTACACCTTC
NA,TRBD1,TRBV5-1,TRBJ1-4,CASSLAGGEKLFF,TGCGCCAGCAGCTTGGCAGGGGGTGAAAAACTGTTTTTT
few,NA,TRBV5-6,TRBJ2-1,CASSSEEGWGSYNEQFF,TGTGCCAGCAGCTCAGAGGAGGGATGGGGCTCCTACAATGAGCAGTTCTTC
NA,TRBD1,TRBV6-2/TRBV6-3,TRBJ2-1,CASSYSTDRGPVYNEQFF,TGTGCCAGCAGTTACTCGACCGACAGGGGGCCCGTTTACAATGAGCAGTTCTTC
NA,TRBD1,TRBV4-1,TRBJ1-1,CASSQEGEGAAFF,TGCGCCAGCAGCCAAGAAGGGGAGGGGGCGGCTTTCTTT
many,NA,TRBV20-1,TRBJ1-5,CSARDRVGNQPQHF,TGCAGTGCTAGAGACAGGGTTGGCAATCAGCCCCAGCATTTT
few,NA,TRBV20-1,TRBJ1-5,CSARGQISNQPQHF,TGCAGTGCTAGAGGGCAGATTAGCAATCAGCCCCAGCATTTT
many,NA,TRBV7-2,TRBJ2-7,CASSLDVAGYEQYF,TGTGCCAGCAGCTTAGATGTCGCAGGGTACGAGCAGTACTTC
NA,NA,TRBV28,TRBJ2-5,CASSDQLWGQETQYF,TGTGCCAGCAGTGACCAGCTGTGGGGGCAAGAGACCCAGTACTTC
few,NA,TRBV7-6,TRBJ2-5,CASSLGWGAGETQYF,TGTGCCAGCAGCTTAGGTTGGGGGGCTGGAGAGACCCAGTACTTC
few,TRBD2,TRBV6-5,TRBJ2-7,CASSPSGGEVTHEQYF,TGTGCCAGCAGCCCCTCGGGGGGGGAAGTCACCCACGAGCAGTACTTC
many,NA,TRBV6-5,TRBJ1-1,CASSYFAAESNTEAFF,TGTGCCAGCAGTTATTTCGCTGCTGAATCGAACACTGAAGCTTTCTTT
NA,NA,TRBV20-1,TRBJ2-1,CSAPGRRGRYNEQFF,TGCAGTGCTCCTGGTAGGAGGGGGCGGTACAATGAGCAGTTCTTC
many,NA,TRBV12-3/TRBV12-4,TRBJ1-1,CASSIINTEAFF,TGTGCCAGCAGTATTATTAACACTGAAGCTTTCTTT
NA,NA,TRBV12-3/TRBV12-4,TRBJ1-2,CASSFEGPGVYGYTF,TGTGCCAGCAGTTTTGAGGGCCCTGGAGTCTATGGCTACACCTTC
NA,NA,TRBV20-1,TRBJ2-6,CSARDGRIRRSGANVLTF,TGCAGTGCTAGAGATGGAAGGATACGCCGCTCTGGGGCCAACGTCCTGACTTTC
many,NA,TRBV6-1,TRBJ2-7,CASSEAVGAGLEQYF,TGTGCCAGCAGTGAAGCAGTGGGTGCAGGCCTCGAGCAGTACTTC
NA,NA,TRBV6-2/TRBV6-3,TRBJ1-6,CASSFSVVGAPLHF,TGTGCCAGCAGCTTCTCCGTCGTAGGGGCACCCCTCCACTTT
few,NA,TRBV13,TRBJ2-5,CASSPQGTQYF,TGTGCCAGCAGCCCTCAGGGGACCCAGTACTTC
many,NA,TRBV6-6,TRBJ2-5,CASSPGWGLLGPFQETQYF,TGTGCCAGCAGTCCGGGTTGGGGGTTGCTCGGACCTTTCCAAGAGACCCAGTACTTC
NA,NA,TRBV27,TRBJ1-1,CASSFQGRTEAFF,TGTGCCAGCAGTTTCCAGGGCCGGACTGAAGCTTTCTTT
few,TRBD1,TRBV5-6,TRBJ1-5,CASSLGTGDQPQHF,TGTGCCAGCAGCTTGGGGACAGGGGACCAGCCCCAGCATTTT
NA,TRBD1,TRBV29-1,TRBJ1-1,CSVEVRSRDRGDPEAFF,TGCAGCGTTGAAGTAAGATCGAGGGACAGGGGGGACCCTGAAGCTTTCTTT
many,NA,TRBV28,TRBJ1-5,CASAGFDQPQHF,TGTGCAAGCGCGGGATTTGATCAGCCCCAGCATTTT
few,NA,TRBV7-9,TRBJ2-7,CASSLPHGQTYEQYF,TGTGCCAGCAGCTTACCCCACGGACAGACCTACGAGCAGTACTTC